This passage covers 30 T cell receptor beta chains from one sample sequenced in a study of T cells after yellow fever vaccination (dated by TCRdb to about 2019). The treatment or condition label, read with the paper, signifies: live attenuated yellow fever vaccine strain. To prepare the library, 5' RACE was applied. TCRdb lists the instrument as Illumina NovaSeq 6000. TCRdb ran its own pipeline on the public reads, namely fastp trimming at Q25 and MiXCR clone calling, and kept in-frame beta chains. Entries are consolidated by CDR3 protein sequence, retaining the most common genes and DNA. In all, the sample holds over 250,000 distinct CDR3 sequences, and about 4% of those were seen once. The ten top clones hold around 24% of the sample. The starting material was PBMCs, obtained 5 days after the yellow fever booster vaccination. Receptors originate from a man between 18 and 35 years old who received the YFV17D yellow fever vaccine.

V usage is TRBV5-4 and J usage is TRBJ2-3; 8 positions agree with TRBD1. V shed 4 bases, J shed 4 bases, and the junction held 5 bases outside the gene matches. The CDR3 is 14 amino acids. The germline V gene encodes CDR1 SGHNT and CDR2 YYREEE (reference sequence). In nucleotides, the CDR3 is TGTGCCAGCAGCCCAGGACAGGGCTCAGATACGCAGTATTTT. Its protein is CASSPGQGSDTQYF.

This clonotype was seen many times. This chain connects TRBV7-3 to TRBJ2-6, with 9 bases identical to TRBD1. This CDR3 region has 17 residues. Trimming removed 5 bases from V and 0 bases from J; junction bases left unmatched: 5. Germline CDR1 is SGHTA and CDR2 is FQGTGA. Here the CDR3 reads CASSPRTGDSGANVLTF. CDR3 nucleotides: TGTGCCAGCAGCCCCAGGACAGGGGACTCTGGGGCCAACGTCCTGACTTTC.

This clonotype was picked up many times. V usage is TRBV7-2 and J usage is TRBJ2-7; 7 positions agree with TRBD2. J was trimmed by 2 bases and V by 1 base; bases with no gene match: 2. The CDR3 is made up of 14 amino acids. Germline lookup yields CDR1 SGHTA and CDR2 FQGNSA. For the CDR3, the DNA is TGTGCCAGCAGCTTAGGAGCGGGGCCCTACGAGCAGTACTTC. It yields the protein CASSLGAGPYEQYF.

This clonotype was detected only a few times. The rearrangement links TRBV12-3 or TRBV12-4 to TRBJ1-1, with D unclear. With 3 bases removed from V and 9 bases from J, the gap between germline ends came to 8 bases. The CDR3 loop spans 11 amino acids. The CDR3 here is CASSFGGQAFF. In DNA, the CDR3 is TGTGCCAGCAGTTTTGGAGGACAAGCTTTCTTT.

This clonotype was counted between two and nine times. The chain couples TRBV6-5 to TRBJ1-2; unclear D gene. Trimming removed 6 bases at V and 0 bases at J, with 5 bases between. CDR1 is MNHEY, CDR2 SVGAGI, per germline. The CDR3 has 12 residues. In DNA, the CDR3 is TGTGCCAGCAGAGGTGCTAACTATGGCTACACCTTC. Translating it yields CASRGANYGYTF.

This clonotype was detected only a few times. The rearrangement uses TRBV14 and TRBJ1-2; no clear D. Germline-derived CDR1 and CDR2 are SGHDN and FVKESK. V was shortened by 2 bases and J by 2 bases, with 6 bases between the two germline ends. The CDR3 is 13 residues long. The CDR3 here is CASSQIRNYGYTF. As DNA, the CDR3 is TGTGCCAGCAGCCAAATCAGGAACTATGGCTACACCTTC.

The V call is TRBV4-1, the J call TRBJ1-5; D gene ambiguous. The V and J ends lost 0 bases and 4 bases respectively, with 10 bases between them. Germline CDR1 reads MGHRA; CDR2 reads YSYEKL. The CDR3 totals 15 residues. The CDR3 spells CASSQDGLGNQPQHF. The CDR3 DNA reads TGCGCCAGCAGCCAAGATGGATTAGGGAATCAGCCCCAGCATTTT.

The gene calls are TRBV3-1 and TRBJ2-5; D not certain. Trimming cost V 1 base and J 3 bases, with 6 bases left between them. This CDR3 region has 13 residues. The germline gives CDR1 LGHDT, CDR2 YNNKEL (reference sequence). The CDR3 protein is CASSQALEETQYF. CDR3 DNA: TGTGCCAGCAGCCAAGCCCTCGAAGAGACCCAGTACTTC.

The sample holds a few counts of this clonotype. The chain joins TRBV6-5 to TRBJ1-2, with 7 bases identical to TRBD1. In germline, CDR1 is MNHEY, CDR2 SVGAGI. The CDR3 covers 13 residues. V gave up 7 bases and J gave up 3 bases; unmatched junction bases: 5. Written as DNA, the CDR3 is TGTGCCAGCAATTCAGGGGGGGACTATGGCTACACCTTC. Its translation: CASNSGGDYGYTF.

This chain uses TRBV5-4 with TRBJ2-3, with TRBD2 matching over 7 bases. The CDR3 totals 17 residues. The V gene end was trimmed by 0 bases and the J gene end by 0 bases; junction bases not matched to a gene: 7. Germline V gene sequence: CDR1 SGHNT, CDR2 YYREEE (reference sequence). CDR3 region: CASSLGSSGSSTDTQYF. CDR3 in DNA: TGTGCCAGCAGCTTGGGGTCTAGCGGTTCTAGCACAGATACGCAGTATTTT.

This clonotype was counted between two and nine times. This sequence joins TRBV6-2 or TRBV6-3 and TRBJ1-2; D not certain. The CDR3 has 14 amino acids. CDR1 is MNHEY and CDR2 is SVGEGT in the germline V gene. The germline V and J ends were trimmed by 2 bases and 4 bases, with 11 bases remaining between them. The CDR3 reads CASSYAEFRYGYTF. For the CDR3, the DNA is TGTGCCAGCAGTTACGCGGAATTCCGCTATGGCTACACCTTC.

The chain's CDR3 is CASSFRRQTQYF. CDR3 nucleotide sequence: TGTGCCAGCAGTTTCAGGCGTCAGACCCAGTACTTC. The chain employs TRBV12-3 or TRBV12-4 and TRBJ2-5; D gene ambiguous. V lost 3 bases and J lost 6, with 8 bases in between. CDR3 length equals 12 residues.

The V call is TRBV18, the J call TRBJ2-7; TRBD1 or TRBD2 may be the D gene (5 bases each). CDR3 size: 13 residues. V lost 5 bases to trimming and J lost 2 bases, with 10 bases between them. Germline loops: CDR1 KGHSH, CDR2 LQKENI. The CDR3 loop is CASSRTGPYEQYF. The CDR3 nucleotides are TGTGCCAGCTCAAGGACGGGACCCTACGAGCAGTACTTC.

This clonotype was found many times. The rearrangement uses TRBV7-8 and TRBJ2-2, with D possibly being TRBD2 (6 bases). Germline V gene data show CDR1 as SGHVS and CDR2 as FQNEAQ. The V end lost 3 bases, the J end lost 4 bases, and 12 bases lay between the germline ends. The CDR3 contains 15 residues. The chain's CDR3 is CASSLRTKTTGELFF. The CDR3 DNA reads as TGTGCCAGCAGCTTGAGGACTAAAACCACCGGGGAGCTGTTTTTT.

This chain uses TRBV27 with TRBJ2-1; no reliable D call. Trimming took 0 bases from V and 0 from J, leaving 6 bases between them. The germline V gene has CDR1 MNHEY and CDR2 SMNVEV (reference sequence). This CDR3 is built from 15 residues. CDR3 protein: CASSLSSNSYNEQFF. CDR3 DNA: TGTGCCAGCAGTTTATCAAGTAACTCCTACAATGAGCAGTTCTTC.

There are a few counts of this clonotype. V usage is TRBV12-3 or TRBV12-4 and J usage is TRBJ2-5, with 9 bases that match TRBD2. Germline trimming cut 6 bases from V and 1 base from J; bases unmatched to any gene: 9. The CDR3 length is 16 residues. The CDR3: CASRRGLAGPQETQYF. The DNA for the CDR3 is TGTGCCAGCAGGAGGGGGCTAGCGGGGCCCCAAGAGACCCAGTACTTC.

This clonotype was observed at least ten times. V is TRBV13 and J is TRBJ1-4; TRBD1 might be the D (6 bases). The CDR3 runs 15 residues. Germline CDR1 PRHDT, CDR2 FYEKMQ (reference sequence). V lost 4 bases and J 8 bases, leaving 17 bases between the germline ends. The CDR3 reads CASSWALGAGEKLFF. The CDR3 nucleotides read TGTGCCAGCAGCTGGGCGTTGGGGGCCGGGGAAAAACTGTTTTTT.

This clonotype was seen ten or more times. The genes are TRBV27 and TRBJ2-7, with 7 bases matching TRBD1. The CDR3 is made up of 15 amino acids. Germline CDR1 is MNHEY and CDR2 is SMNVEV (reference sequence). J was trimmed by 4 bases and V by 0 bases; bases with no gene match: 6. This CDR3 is CASSLSGGLRYEQYV. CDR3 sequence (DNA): TGTGCCAGCAGTTTATCAGGGGGCCTGAGGTACGAGCAGTACGTC.

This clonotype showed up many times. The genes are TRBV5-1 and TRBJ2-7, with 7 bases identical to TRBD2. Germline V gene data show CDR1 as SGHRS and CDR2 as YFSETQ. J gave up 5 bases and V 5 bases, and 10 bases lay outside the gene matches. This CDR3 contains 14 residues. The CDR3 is CASRSGAGKDEQYV. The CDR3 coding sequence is TGCGCCAGCAGGAGCGGGGCAGGGAAGGACGAGCAGTACGTC.

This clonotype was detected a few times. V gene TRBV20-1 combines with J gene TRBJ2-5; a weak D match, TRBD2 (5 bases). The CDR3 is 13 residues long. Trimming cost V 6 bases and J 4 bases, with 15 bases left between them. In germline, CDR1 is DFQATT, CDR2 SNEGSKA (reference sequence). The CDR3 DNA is TGCAGTGCCAGCGGACCTCTCGGAGAGACCCAGTACTTC. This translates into CSASGPLGETQYF.

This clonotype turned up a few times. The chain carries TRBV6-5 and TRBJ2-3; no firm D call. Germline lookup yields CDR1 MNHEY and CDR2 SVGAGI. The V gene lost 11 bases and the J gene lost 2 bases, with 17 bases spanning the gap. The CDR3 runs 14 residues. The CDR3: CACGRAIPTDTQYF. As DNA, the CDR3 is TGTGCCTGCGGTCGGGCTATCCCCACAGATACGCAGTATTTT.

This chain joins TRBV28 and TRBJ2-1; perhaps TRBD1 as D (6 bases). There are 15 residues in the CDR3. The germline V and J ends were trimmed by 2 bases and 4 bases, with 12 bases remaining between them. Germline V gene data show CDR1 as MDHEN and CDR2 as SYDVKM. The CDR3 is CASSLVLGAYNEQFF. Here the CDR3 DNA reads TGTGCCAGCAGTTTAGTCCTGGGGGCATACAATGAGCAGTTCTTC.

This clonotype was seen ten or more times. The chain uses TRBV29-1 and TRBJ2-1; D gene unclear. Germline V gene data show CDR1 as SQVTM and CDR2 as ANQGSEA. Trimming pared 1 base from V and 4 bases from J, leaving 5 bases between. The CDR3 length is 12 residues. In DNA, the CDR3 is TGCAGCGTTGAAGCCGGTTACAATGAGCAGTTCTTC. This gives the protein CSVEAGYNEQFF.

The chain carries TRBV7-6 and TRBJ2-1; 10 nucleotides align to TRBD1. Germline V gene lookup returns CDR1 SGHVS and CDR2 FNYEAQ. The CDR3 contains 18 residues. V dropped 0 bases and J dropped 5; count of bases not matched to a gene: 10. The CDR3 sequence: CASSLALPGQGLHNEQFF. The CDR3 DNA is TGTGCCAGCAGCTTAGCCTTGCCGGGACAGGGGCTACACAATGAGCAGTTCTTC.

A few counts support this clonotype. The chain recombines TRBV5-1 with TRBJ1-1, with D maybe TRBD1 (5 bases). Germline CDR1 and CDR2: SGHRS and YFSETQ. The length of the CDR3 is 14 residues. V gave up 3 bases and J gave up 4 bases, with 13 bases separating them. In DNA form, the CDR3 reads TGCGCCAGCAGCTCCAGCGGGGGTGTCACTGAAGCTTTCTTT. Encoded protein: CASSSSGGVTEAFF.

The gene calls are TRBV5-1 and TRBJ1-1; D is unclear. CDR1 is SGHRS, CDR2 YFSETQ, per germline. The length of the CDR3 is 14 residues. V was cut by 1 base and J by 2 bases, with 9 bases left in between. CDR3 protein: CASSLMLRNTEAFF. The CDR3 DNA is TGCGCCAGCAGCTTGATGTTACGCAACACTGAAGCTTTCTTT.

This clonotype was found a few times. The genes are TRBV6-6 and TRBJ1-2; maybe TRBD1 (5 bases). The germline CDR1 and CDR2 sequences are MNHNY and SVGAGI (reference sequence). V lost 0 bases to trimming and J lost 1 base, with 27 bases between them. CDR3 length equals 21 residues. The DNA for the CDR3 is TGTGCCAGCAGTTACTCGAGAGGACCAACCGAGGGCAGGGTCCTTAACTATGGCTACACCTTC. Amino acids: CASSYSRGPTEGRVLNYGYTF.

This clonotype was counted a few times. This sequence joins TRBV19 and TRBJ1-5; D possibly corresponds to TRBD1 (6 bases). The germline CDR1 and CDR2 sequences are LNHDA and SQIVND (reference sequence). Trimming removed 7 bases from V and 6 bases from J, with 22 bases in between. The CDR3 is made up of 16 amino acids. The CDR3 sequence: CASTPGARAGGQPQHF. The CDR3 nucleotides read TGTGCCAGTACCCCAGGGGCCAGGGCGGGGGGTCAGCCCCAGCATTTT.

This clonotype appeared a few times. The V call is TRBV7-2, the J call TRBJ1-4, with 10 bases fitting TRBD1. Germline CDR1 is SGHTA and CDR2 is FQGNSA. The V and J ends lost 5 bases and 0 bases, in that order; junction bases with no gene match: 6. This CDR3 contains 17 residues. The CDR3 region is CASSLGTGAATNEKLFF. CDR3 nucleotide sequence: TGTGCCAGCAGCCTTGGGACAGGGGCTGCAACTAATGAAAAACTGTTTTTT.

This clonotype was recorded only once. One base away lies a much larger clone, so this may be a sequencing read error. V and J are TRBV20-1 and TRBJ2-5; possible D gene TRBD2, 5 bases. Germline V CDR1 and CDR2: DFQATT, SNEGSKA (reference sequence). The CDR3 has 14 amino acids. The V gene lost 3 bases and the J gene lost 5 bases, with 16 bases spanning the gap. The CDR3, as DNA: TGCAGTGCTAGTATAGGTGGTCTAGCCGAGACCCAGTACTTC. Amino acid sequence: CSASIGGLAETQYF.